A single sample is the source of the 22 T cell receptor beta chains below, sequenced in a study of T cell clonotyping in hematopoietic cell transplantation. Method: immunoSEQ multiplex PCR; TCRdb's copy keeps in-frame clones and lacks some. The sample includes around 11,000 clones, about nine tenths of them seen just once. Described time point: recipient sample about 28 days before transplant, after cytoreduction. Sequenced material: peripheral blood mononuclear cells, taken before stem cell transplant. The receptors were gathered from a woman between 45 and 65 years old with chronic myeloid leukemia. Some clones in this sample may be carry-over from other donors' samples.

This clone occurred once. V is TRBV9 and J is TRBJ2-7; weak D call: TRBD2 (6 bases). V gave up 2 bases and J gave up 5 bases, with 20 bases separating them. CDR3 size: 16 residues. Per the germline V gene, CDR1 is SGDLS and CDR2 is YYNGEE. This CDR3 is CASSVGGGRPTDEQYF. The DNA of the CDR3 is TGTGCCAGCAGCGTTGGTGGAGGGAGGCCCACTGACGAGCAGTACTTC.

The rearrangement links TRBV6-6 to TRBJ2-1; possibly TRBD2 for D (7 bases). The V gene's germline CDR1 is MNHNY and CDR2 SVGAGI (reference sequence). V was clipped by 0 bases and J by 12 bases, with 9 bases between them. The CDR3 is 12 residues long. CDR3 DNA: TGTGCCAGCAGTTACTCGAGGGGGGGGCAGTTCTTC. Its translation: CASSYSRGGQFF.

J is TRBJ2-2 and V is TRBV5-1; D remains unclear. The CDR3 is made up of 13 amino acids. CDR1 is SGHRS and CDR2 is YFSETQ in the germline V gene. The ends were cut back, 4 bases at V and 8 bases at J, with 12 bases in the middle. The chain's CDR3 is CASSRQEMGELFF. The CDR3 nucleotides read TGCGCCAGCAGCCGACAAGAAATGGGGGAGCTGTTTTTT.

The V call is TRBV28, the J call TRBJ1-3; no clear D. V shed 2 bases and J shed 0 bases, with 5 bases lying between them. The CDR3 covers 14 residues. The germline V gene has CDR1 MDHEN and CDR2 SYDVKM. This CDR3 reads CASSLQPSGNTIYF. The DNA of the CDR3 is TGTGCCAGCAGTTTACAGCCCTCTGGAAACACCATATATTTT.

The V call is TRBV7-2, the J call TRBJ2-7; D might be TRBD1 or TRBD2, each matching 5 bases. Germline V CDR1 and CDR2: SGHTA, FQGNSA. The CDR3 has 14 residues. The V end was cut by 5 bases, the J end by 2 bases, with 13 bases between. CDR3 coding DNA: TGTGCCAGCAGCGCAGACCAGGGAGCCTACGAGCAGTACTTC. Amino acid sequence: CASSADQGAYEQYF.

The CDR3 reads CASSLGLFYGTSQETQYF. The CDR3 nucleotides read TGTGCCAGCAGCTTAGGTTTGTTCTACGGGACATCCCAAGAGACCCAGTACTTC. The J gene is TRBJ2-5, the V gene TRBV7-8; possibly TRBD1 for D (6 bases). This CDR3 comprises 18 residues. V dropped 1 base and J dropped 1 base, with 19 bases sitting between them. The V gene's germline CDR1 is SGHVS and CDR2 FQNEAQ.

This clone has a single count. This chain connects TRBV4-3 to TRBJ2-7; D might be TRBD1 or TRBD2, each matching 6 bases. The germline V and J ends were trimmed by 1 base and 3 bases, with 10 bases remaining between them. Germline V CDR1 and CDR2: LGHNA, YSLEER. This CDR3 region has 14 residues. CDR3 protein: CASSQAGGSYEQYF. CDR3 DNA: TGCGCCAGCAGCCAAGCCGGGGGCAGCTACGAGCAGTACTTC.

This chain joins TRBV7-8 and TRBJ2-7; no firm D call. This CDR3 comprises 13 residues. Germline V CDR1 and CDR2: SGHVS, FQNEAQ. V was shortened by 5 bases and J by 6 bases, with 14 bases between the two germline ends. The CDR3 coding sequence is TGTGCCAGCAGCACGGCTGGCCCCGGCGAGCAGTACTTC. This encodes CASSTAGPGEQYF.

V usage is TRBV7-8 and J usage is TRBJ2-3; 11 bases fit TRBD2. The length of the CDR3 is 17 residues. V gave up 5 bases and J gave up 5 bases; unmatched junction bases: 12. CDR1 SGHVS and CDR2 FQNEAQ come from the germline V gene. The CDR3 region is CASSPLSFLAGGDTQYF. DNA for the CDR3: TGTGCCAGCAGCCCTCTAAGTTTTCTAGCGGGAGGAGATACGCAGTATTTT.

To note about this clone: One junction end does not reproduce the germline sequence, and a read error may be involved. This chain uses TRBV7-7 with TRBJ2-1; possibly TRBD2 for D (5 bases). From germline, CDR1 is SSHAT and CDR2 FNYEAQ (reference sequence). The CDR3 contains 15 residues. CDR3 in amino acids: CASSLASAEGEEQFF. Here the CDR3 DNA reads TGTGCTAGCAGCTTAGCGTCTGCAGAGGGAGAGGAGCAGTTCTTC.

The chain employs TRBV5-1 and TRBJ2-1; 8 bases match TRBD2. Germline V gene sequence: CDR1 SGHRS, CDR2 YFSETQ. The CDR3 is 14 residues long. Unmatched junction bases numbered 7, after V lost 4 bases and J lost 7 bases. DNA for the CDR3: TGCGCCAGCAGCCTGAGCGGGAGCAATAATGAGCAGTTCTTC. This sequence encodes CASSLSGSNNEQFF.

The chain recombines TRBV2 with TRBJ2-7, with D perhaps TRBD2 (5 bases). The CDR3 extends over 13 amino acids. V lost 5 bases and J 2 bases, leaving 10 bases between the germline ends. Germline CDR1 and CDR2: SNHLY and FYNNEI. The CDR3 nucleotides read TGTGCCAGCAGTCGGACGGAGGCCTACGAGCAGTACTTC. Protein sequence: CASSRTEAYEQYF.

The gene calls are TRBV30 and TRBJ1-1; weak D call: TRBD1 (5 bases). Germline V gives CDR1 GTSNPN, CDR2 SVGIG (reference sequence). CDR3 length: 13 residues. Trimming left V 4 bases short and J 1 base short, with 10 bases between. CDR3 bases: TGTGCCTGGACTCGGGGCCGGAACACTGAAGCTTTCTTT. This codes for CAWTRGRNTEAFF.

The V gene is TRBV19, the J gene TRBJ1-1; the D is unclear. From germline, CDR1 is LNHDA and CDR2 SQIVND (reference sequence). The CDR3 runs to 14 residues. Trimming stripped 3 bases from V and 2 bases from J, with 10 bases between. The CDR3 sequence is CASSIDGPNTEAFF. As DNA, the CDR3 is TGTGCCAGTAGTATTGATGGGCCTAACACTGAAGCTTTCTTT.

The rearrangement joins TRBV5-4 to TRBJ1-1; 8 nucleotides match TRBD1. V was clipped by 3 bases and J by 1 base; unmatched bases: 8. Germline V gene sequence: CDR1 SGHNT, CDR2 YYREEE (reference sequence). This CDR3 region has 16 residues. CDR3 sequence: CASSSGQVRGNTEAFF. CDR3 bases: TGTGCCAGCAGCTCGGGACAGGTGAGGGGGAACACTGAAGCTTTCTTT.

V is TRBV7-9 and J is TRBJ1-2, with 7 bases fitting TRBD1. The CDR3 runs to 16 residues. Germline values: CDR1 SEHNR, CDR2 FQNEAQ (reference sequence). The V segment lost 1 base and the J segment 4 bases; nucleotides outside the gene matches: 9. CDR3 coding DNA: TGTGCCAGCAGCTTAGGATGGGACAGCCAGCTCTATGGCTACACCTTC. The encoded protein is CASSLGWDSQLYGYTF.

This clone appeared a few times. The V gene is TRBV10-3, the J gene TRBJ2-1; TRBD2 aligns across 10 bases. V lost 4 bases, J lost 4 bases, and 4 bases stayed unmatched. The CDR3 runs 15 residues. Looked up from germline, CDR1 is ENHRY and CDR2 is SYGVKD. The CDR3 protein is CAISVASGGYNEQFF. The CDR3 DNA is TGTGCCATCAGTGTTGCTAGCGGGGGTTACAATGAGCAGTTCTTC.

The CDR3, as DNA: TGTGCCAGCAGCCAAGATGGGGAATGGACAGGGGGAAGGATGAACACTGAAGCTTTCTTT. Amino acid sequence: CASSQDGEWTGGRMNTEAFF. The chain links TRBV4-2 to TRBJ1-1, with 10 positions matching TRBD1. J was trimmed by 0 bases and V by 0 bases; bases with no gene match: 13. Germline V gives CDR1 LGHNA, CDR2 YNFKEQ. The CDR3 extends over 20 amino acids.

This clone was observed a single time. The chain combines TRBV29-1 with TRBJ2-3, with no clear D. The CDR3 is 10 residues long. Between the trimmed V and J ends, which lost 4 bases and 6 bases, there was a span of 5 bases. Per the germline V gene, CDR1 is SQVTM and CDR2 is ANQGSEA. This CDR3 is CSVAFDTQYF. The CDR3 DNA reads as TGCAGCGTTGCTTTTGATACGCAGTATTTT.

This sequence joins TRBV5-1 and TRBJ2-1; 10 bases are a match to TRBD2. J was trimmed by 4 bases and V by 1 base; bases with no gene match: 8. This CDR3 is built from 17 residues. CDR1 is SGHRS, CDR2 YFSETQ, per germline. This CDR3 reads CASSLPRTSGTYNEQFF. In nucleotides, the CDR3 is TGCGCCAGCAGCTTGCCCAGGACTAGCGGAACGTACAATGAGCAGTTCTTC.

This clone was detected only a few times. J is TRBJ2-1 and V is TRBV28; the match to TRBD1 covers 10 bases. CDR1 and CDR2 from the germline V gene are MDHEN and SYDVKM. V was clipped by 8 bases and J by 7 bases; unmatched bases: 8. CDR3 size: 14 residues. The CDR3 nucleotides read TGTGCCAGCTCGATTCGGGACAGGGGTAATGAGCAGTTCTTC. It is translated as CASSIRDRGNEQFF.

V and J are TRBV6-6 and TRBJ1-2; D unclear. CDR3 length: 14 residues. V lost 5 bases, J lost 2 bases, and 12 bases lay in between. Germline V gene sequence: CDR1 MNHNY, CDR2 SVGAGI (reference sequence). The DNA for the CDR3 is TGTGCCAGCAGTCTCGGCGGGCGGAACTATGGCTACACCTTC. This gives the protein CASSLGGRNYGYTF.